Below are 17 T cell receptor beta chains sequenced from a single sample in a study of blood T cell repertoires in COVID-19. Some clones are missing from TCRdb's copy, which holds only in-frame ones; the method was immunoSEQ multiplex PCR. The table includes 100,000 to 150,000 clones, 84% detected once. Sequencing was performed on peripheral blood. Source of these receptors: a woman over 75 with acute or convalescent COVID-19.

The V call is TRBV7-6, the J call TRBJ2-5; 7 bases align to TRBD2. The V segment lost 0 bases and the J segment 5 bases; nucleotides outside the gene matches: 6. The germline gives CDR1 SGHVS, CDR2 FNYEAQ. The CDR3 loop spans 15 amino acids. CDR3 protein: CASSLAGGPGETQYF. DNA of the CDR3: TGTGCCAGCAGCTTAGCGGGAGGGCCGGGGGAGACCCAGTACTTC.

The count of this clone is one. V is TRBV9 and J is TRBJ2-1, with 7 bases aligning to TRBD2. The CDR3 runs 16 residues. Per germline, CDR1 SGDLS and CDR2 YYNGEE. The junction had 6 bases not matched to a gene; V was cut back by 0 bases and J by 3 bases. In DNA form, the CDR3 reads TGTGCCAGCAGCGTAGAATACGCGGGGGTCTACAATGAGCAGTTCTTC. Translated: CASSVEYAGVYNEQFF.

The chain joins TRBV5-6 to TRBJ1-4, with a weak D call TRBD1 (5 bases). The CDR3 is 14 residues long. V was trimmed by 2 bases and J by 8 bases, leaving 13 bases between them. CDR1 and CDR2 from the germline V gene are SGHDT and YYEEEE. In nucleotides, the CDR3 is TGTGCCAGCAGCTTCCCAACGGGGGGGGAAAAACTGTTTTTT. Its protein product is CASSFPTGGEKLFF.

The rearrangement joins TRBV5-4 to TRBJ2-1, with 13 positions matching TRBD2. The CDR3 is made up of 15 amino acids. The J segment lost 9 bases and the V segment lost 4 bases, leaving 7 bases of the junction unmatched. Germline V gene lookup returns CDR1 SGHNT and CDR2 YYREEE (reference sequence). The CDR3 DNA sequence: TGTGCCAGCAGCCGTGGGACTAGCGGGAATGTTGAGCAGTTCTTC. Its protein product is CASSRGTSGNVEQFF.

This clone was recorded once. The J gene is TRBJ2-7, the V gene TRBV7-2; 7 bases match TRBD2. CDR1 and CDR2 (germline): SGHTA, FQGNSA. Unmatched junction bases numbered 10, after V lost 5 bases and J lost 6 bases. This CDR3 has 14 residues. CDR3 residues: CASSTMSGGGEQYF. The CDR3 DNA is TGTGCCAGCAGCACTATGTCGGGAGGAGGCGAGCAGTACTTC.

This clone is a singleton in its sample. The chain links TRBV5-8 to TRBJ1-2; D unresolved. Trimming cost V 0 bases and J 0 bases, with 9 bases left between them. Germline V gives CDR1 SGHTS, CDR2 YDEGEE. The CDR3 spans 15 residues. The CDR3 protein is CASSLAQTSNYGYTF. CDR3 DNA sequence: TGTGCCAGCAGCTTGGCCCAAACATCTAACTATGGCTACACCTTC.

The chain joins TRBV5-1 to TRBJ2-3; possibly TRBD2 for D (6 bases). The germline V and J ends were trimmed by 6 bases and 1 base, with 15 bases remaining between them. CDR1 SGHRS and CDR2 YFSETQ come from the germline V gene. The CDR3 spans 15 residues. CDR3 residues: CASTRRAGRTDTQYF. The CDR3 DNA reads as TGCGCCAGCACTAGAAGAGCGGGCCGCACAGATACGCAGTATTTT.

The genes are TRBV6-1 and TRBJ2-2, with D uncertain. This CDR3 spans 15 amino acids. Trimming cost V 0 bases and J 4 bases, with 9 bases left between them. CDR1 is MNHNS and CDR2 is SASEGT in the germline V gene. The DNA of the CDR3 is TGTGCCAGCAGTGAAGCCCGGCGAGGCACCGGGGAGCTGTTTTTT. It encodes CASSEARRGTGELFF.

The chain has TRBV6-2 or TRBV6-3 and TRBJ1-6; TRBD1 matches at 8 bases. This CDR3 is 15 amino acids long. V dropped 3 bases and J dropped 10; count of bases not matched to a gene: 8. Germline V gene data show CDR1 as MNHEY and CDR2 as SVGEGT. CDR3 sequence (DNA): TGTGCCAGCAGTTATGCCCAGGGGGCTAAGTCACCCCTCCACTTT. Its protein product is CASSYAQGAKSPLHF.

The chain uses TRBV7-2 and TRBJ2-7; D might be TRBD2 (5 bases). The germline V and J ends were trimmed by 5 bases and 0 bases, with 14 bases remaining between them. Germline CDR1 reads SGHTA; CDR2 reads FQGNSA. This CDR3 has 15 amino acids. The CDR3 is CASSREAGSSYEQYF. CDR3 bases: TGTGCCAGCAGCCGCGAGGCGGGCAGCTCCTACGAGCAGTACTTC.

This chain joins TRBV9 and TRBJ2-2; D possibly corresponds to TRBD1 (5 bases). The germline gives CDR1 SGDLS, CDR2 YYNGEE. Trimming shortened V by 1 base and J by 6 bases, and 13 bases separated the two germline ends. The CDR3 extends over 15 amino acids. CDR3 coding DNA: TGTGCCAGCAGCGTATCAGGGCCCCTCGCCGGGGAGCTGTTTTTT. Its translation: CASSVSGPLAGELFF.

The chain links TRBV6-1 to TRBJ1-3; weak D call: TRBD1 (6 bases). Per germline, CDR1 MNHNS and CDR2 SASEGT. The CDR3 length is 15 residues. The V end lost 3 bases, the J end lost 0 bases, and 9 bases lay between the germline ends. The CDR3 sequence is CASSDPRGSGNTIYF. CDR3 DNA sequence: TGTGCCAGCAGTGACCCCAGGGGCTCTGGAAACACCATATATTTT.

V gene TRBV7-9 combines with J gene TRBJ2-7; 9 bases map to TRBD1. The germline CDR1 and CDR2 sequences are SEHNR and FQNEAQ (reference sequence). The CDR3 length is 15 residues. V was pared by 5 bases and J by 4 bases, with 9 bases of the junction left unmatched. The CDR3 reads CASSLTGTGFYEQYF. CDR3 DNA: TGTGCCAGCAGCCTTACCGGGACAGGGTTTTACGAGCAGTACTTC.

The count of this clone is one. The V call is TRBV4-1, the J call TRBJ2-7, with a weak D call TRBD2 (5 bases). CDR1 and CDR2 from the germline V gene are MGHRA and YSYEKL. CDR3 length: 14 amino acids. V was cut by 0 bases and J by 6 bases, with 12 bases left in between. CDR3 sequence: CASSQEMRAAEQYF. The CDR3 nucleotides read TGCGCCAGCAGCCAAGAAATGAGGGCAGCCGAGCAGTACTTC.

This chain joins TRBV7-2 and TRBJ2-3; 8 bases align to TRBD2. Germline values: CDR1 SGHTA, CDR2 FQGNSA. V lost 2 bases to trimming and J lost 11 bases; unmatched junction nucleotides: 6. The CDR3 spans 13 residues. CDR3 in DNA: TGTGCCAGCAGCTTACCAGGGACTAGGAGGCAGTATTTT. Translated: CASSLPGTRRQYF.

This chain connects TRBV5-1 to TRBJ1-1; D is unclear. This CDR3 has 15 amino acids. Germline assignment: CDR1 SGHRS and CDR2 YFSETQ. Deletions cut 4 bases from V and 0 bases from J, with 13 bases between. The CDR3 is CASSRVRGMNTEAFF. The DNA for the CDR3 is TGCGCCAGCAGCCGGGTGCGGGGAATGAACACTGAAGCTTTCTTT.

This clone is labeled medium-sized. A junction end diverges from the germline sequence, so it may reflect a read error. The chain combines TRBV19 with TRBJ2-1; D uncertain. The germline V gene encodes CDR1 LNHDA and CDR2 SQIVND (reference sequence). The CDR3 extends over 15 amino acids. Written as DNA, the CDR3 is TGTGCCAGTAGCATAGGACCCCTAGAGCACAATGAGCAGTTCTTC. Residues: CASSIGPLEHNEQFF. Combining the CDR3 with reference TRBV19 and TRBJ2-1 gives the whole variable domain DGGITQSPKYLFRKEGQNVTLSCEQNLNHDAMYWYRQDPGQGLRLIYYSQIVNDFQKGDIAEGYSVSREKKESFPLTVTSAQKNPTAFYLCASSIGPLEHNEQFFGPGTRLTVL.